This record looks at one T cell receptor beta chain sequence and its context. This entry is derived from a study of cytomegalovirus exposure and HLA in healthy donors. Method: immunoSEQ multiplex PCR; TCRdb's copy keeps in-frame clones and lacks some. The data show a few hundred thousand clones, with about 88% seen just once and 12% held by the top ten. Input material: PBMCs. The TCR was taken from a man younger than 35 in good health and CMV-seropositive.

The CDR3 here is CASSLGPGPPYEQYF. DNA for the CDR3: TGTGCCAGCAGCTTAGGCCCGGGACCGCCCTACGAGCAGTACTTC. This chain links TRBV7-6 with TRBJ2-7; D could derive from TRBD1 or TRBD2 (5 bases each). The CDR3 contains 15 residues. Germline V lookup: CDR1 SGHVS, CDR2 FNYEAQ. The V and J ends lost 1 base and 2 bases respectively, with 12 bases between them.